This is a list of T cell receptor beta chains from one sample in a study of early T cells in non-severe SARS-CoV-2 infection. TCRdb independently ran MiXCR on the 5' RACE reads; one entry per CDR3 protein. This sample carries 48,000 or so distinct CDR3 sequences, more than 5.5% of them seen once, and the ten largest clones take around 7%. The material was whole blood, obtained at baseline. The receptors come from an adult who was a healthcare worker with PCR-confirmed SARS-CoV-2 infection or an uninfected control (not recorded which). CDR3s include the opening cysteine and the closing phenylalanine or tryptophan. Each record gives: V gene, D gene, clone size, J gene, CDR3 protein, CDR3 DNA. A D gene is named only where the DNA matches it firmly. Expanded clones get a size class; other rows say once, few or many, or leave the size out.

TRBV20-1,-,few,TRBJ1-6,CSATPGDYNSPLHF,TGCAGTGCCACGCCCGGGGATTATAATTCACCCCTCCACTTT
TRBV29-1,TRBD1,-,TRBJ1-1,CIRGQGRTEAFF,TGCATCCGGGGACAGGGAAGAACTGAAGCTTTCTTT
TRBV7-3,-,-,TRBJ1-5,CASNPRRRAREPQHF,TGTGCCAGCAACCCGCGCAGAAGGGCCAGGGAGCCCCAGCATTTT
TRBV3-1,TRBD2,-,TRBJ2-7,CASSRIAGGPREQYF,TGTGCCAGCAGCCGTATAGCGGGAGGGCCGCGCGAGCAGTACTTC
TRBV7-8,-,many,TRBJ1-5,CASSLGGPNSNQPQHF,TGTGCCAGCAGCTTGGGAGGGCCCAATAGCAATCAGCCCCAGCATTTT
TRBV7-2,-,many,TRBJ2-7,CASSARLVSYEQYF,TGTGCCAGCAGCGCTAGACTAGTCTCCTACGAGCAGTACTTC
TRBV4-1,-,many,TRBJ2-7,CASSQETSSSYEQYF,TGCGCCAGCAGCCAAGAAACGAGTAGCTCCTACGAGCAGTACTTC
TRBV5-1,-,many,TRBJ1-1,CASSPRLNTEAFF,TGCGCCAGCAGCCCAAGGCTGAACACTGAAGCTTTCTTT
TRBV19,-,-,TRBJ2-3,CASSNPQGITDTQYF,TGTGCCAGTAGTAATCCACAGGGTATCACAGATACGCAGTATTTT
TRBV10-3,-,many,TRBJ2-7,CAISPGARSDEQYF,TGTGCCATCAGTCCAGGGGCTAGGTCGGACGAGCAGTACTTC
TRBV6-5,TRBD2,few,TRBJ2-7,CASSYRTSGTPYEQYF,TGTGCCAGCAGTTACCGGACTAGCGGGACTCCCTACGAGCAGTACTTC
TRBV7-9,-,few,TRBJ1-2,CASSPPDSYGYTF,TGTGCCAGCAGCCCCCCGGACAGCTATGGCTACACCTTC
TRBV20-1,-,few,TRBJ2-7,CSARHGFEQYF,TGCAGTGCTCGTCATGGATTCGAGCAGTACTTC
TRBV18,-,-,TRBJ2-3,CASPGVLTADTQYF,TGTGCCAGCCCGGGGGTTCTAACAGCAGATACGCAGTATTTT
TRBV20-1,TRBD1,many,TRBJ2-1,CSAQSGQGSNEQFF,TGCAGTGCCCAATCAGGACAGGGTTCCAATGAGCAGTTCTTC
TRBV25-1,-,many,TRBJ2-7,CASGWTYEQYF,TGTGCCAGCGGGTGGACCTACGAGCAGTACTTC
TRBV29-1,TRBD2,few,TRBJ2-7,CSVESSSGYSYEQYF,TGCAGCGTTGAATCGAGTAGCGGGTACTCCTACGAGCAGTACTTC
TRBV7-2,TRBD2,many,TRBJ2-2,CASSLAPGGRAGELFF,TGTGCCAGCAGCTTAGCCCCTGGAGGGAGGGCCGGGGAGCTGTTTTTT
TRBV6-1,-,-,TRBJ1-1,CASRSGGNTEAFF,TGTGCCAGCAGGAGCGGGGGGAACACTGAAGCTTTCTTT
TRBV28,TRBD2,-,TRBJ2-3,CASSLPSGRATDTQYF,TGTGCCAGCAGCCTCCCAAGCGGGAGGGCCACAGATACGCAGTATTTT
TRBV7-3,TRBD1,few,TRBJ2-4,CASSKQGMWKDIQYF,TGTGCCAGCAGTAAACAGGGGATGTGGAAGGACATTCAGTACTTC
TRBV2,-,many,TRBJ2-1,CASSESWGEQFF,TGTGCCAGCAGTGAATCGTGGGGTGAGCAGTTCTTC
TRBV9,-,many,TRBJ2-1,CASSPFGTYNEQFF,TGTGCCAGCAGCCCCTTCGGGACCTACAATGAGCAGTTCTTC
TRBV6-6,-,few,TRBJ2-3,CASSGLGGLGLRSTDTQYF,TGTGCCAGCAGTGGCCTGGGAGGCCTCGGACTCCGTAGCACAGATACGCAGTATTTT
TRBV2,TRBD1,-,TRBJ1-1,CASSSWDRPPLTEAFF,TGTGCCAGCAGTTCCTGGGACAGACCCCCACTGACGGAAGCTTTCTTT
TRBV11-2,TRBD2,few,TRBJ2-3,CASSLGSGRAPDTQYF,TGTGCCAGCAGCTTAGGTAGCGGGAGGGCCCCAGATACGCAGTATTTT
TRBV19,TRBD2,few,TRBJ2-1,CASSIRAGGYNEQFF,TGTGCCAGTAGTATAAGAGCGGGAGGGTACAATGAGCAGTTCTTC
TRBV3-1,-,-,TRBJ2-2,CASSQPGTGELFF,TGTGCCAGCAGCCAACCCGGCACCGGGGAGCTGTTTTTT
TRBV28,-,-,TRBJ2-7,CASSAQGSHEQYF,TGTGCCAGCAGTGCCCAGGGGTCCCACGAGCAGTACTTC
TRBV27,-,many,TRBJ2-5,CASSLGQFGQETQYF,TGTGCCAGCAGTTTGGGCCAATTTGGACAAGAGACCCAGTACTTC
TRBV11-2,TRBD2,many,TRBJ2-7,CASSSGLAAAEQYF,TGTGCCAGCAGCTCGGGACTAGCGGCGGCCGAGCAGTACTTC
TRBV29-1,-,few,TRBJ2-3,CSVEGGADTQYF,TGCAGCGTTGAGGGGGGTGCAGATACGCAGTATTTT
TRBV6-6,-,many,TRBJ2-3,CASVPGGLPSGDTQYF,TGTGCCAGCGTCCCTGGCGGCCTTCCCTCGGGAGATACGCAGTATTTT